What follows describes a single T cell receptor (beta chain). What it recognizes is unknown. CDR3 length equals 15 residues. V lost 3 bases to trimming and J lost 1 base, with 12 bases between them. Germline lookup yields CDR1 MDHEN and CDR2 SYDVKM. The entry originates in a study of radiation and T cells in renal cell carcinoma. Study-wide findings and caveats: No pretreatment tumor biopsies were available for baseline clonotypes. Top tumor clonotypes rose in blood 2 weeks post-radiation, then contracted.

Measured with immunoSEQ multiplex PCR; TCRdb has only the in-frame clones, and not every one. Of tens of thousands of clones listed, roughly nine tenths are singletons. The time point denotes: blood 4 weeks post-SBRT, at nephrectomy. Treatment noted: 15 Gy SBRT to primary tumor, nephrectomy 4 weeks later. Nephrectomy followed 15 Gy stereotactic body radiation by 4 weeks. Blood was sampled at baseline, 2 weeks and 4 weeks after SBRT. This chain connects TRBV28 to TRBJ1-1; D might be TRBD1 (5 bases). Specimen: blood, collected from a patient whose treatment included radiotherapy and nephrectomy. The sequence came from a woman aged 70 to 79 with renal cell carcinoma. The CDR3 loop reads CASSFGPGGNTEAFF. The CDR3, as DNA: TGTGCCAGCAGTTTCGGTCCCGGGGGGAACACTGAAGCTTTCTTT.